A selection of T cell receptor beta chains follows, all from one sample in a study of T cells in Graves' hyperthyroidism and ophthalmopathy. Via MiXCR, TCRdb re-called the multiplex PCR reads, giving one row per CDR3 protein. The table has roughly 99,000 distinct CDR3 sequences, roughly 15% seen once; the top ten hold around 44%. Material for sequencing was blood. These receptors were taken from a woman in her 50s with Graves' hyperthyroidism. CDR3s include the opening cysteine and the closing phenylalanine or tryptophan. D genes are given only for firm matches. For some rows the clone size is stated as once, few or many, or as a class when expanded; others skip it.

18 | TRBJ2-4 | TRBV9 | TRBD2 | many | CASSLGLAGGPRGGIQYF | TGTGCCAGCAGCTTGGGACTAGCGGGAGGGCCTAGGGGGGGCATTCAGTACTTC
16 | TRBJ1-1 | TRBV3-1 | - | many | CASSQYPAGVNTEAFF | TGTGCCAGCAGCCAATATCCGGCGGGGGTGAACACTGAAGCTTTCTTT
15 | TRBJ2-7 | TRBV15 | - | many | CATSRGGPLRDEQYF | TGTGCCACCAGCAGGGGCGGACCCCTACGGGACGAGCAGTACTTC
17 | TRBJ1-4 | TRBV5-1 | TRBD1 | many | CASSRTGGEQRSEKLFF | TGCGCCAGCAGCCGCACAGGGGGCGAACAACGGAGTGAAAAACTGTTTTTT
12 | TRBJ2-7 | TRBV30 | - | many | CAWKGAPYEQYF | TGTGCCTGGAAAGGTGCTCCCTACGAGCAGTACTTC
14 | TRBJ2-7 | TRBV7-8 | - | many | CASSLGQLSYEQYF | TGTGCCAGCAGCCTCGGACAGCTCTCCTACGAGCAGTACTTC
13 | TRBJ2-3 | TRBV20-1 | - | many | CSASQGSTDTQYF | TGCAGTGCTAGTCAGGGAAGCACAGATACGCAGTATTTT
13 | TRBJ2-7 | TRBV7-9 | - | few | CASSTPQSYEQYF | TGTGCCAGCAGCACACCCCAGAGCTACGAGCAGTACTTC
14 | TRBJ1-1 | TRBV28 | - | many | CASSLPQENTEAFF | TGTGCCAGCAGTTTGCCCCAGGAGAACACTGAAGCTTTCTTT
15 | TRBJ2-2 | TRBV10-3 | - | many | CAISEGRGLTGELFF | TGTGCCATCAGTGAAGGCAGGGGTCTCACCGGGGAGCTGTTTTTT
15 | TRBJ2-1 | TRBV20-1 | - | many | CSARALGKNLNEQFF | TGCAGTGCTAGAGCCCTAGGTAAAAACCTCAATGAGCAGTTCTTC
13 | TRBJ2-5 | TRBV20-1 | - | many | CSARVAAKETQYF | TGCAGTGCTAGGGTAGCGGCAAAAGAGACCCAGTACTTC
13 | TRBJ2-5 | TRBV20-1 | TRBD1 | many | CRMGQGVRETQYF | TGCAGGATGGGACAGGGTGTACGAGAGACCCAGTACTTC
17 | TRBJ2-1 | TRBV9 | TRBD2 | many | CASSVSGLASTYNEQFF | TGTGCCAGCAGCGTCAGCGGACTAGCGAGTACCTACAATGAGCAGTTCTTC
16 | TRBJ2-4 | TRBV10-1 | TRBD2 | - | CASSESNPGGKNIQYF | TGCGCCAGCAGTGAGTCAAATCCGGGGGGCAAAAACATTCAGTACTTC
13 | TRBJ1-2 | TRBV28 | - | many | CASSETQSGGYTF | TGTGCCAGCAGTGAAACCCAGTCAGGTGGCTACACCTTC
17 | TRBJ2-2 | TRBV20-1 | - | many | CSAPDGRDTSYTGELFF | TGCAGTGCTCCCGATGGAAGGGACACATCATACACCGGGGAGCTGTTTTTT
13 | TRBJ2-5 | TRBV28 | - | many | CASSSAFQETQYF | TGTGCCAGCAGTTCGGCGTTTCAAGAGACCCAGTACTTC
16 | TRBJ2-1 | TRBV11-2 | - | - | CASSPRGQGGYNEQFF | TGTGCCAGCAGCCCCCGTGGCCAGGGGGGATACAATGAGCAGTTCTTC
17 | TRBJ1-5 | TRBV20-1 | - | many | CSARKVSPNSHNQPQHF | TGCAGTGCTAGAAAAGTCAGCCCCAACAGCCACAATCAGCCCCAGCATTTT
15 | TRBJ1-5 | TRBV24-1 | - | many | CATSGGRFSNQPQHF | TGTGCCACCAGTGGCGGACGGTTTAGCAATCAGCCCCAGCATTTT
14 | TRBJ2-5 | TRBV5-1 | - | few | CASSSGVGEETQYF | TGCGCCAGCAGCTCAGGGGTTGGGGAAGAGACCCAGTACTTC
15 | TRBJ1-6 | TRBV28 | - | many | CASSLPRASGSPLHF | TGTGCCAGCAGTTTACCCAGGGCCTCTGGTTCACCCCTCCACTTT
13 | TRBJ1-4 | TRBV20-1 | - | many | CSASRPDSEKLFF | TGCAGTGCTAGTCGACCTGACAGTGAAAAACTGTTTTTT
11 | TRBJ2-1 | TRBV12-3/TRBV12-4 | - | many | CASVAYNEQFF | TGTGCCAGCGTCGCCTACAATGAGCAGTTCTTC
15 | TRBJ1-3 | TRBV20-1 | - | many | CSAGVPNTPGNTIYF | TGCAGTGCCGGGGTGCCAAACACCCCTGGAAACACCATATATTTT
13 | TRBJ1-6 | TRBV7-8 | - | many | CASSFGVDSPLHF | TGTGCCAGCAGCTTTGGGGTAGATTCACCCCTCCACTTT
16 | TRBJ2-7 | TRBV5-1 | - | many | CASSPRLSPSASEQYF | TGCGCCAGCAGCCCACGACTTTCTCCCTCGGCTTCCGAGCAGTACTTC
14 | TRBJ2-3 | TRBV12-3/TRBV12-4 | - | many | CASSFRLDSDTQYF | TGTGCCAGCAGTTTCCGACTAGACTCAGATACGCAGTATTTT
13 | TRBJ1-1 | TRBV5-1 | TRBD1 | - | CASSWTGGTEAFF | TGCGCCAGCAGCTGGACAGGGGGCACTGAAGCTTTCTTT
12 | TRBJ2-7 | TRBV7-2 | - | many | CASSLRPYEQYF | TGTGCCAGCAGCTTAAGGCCCTACGAGCAGTACTTC
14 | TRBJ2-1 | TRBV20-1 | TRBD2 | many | CSASGLAGVPEQFF | TGCAGTGCTAGCGGGCTAGCGGGAGTTCCTGAGCAGTTCTTC
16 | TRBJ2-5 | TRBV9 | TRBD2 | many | CASSVGLADTQETQYF | TGTGCCAGCAGCGTAGGACTAGCGGATACTCAAGAGACCCAGTACTTC
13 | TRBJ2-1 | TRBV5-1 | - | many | CASSLRGDNEQFF | TGCGCCAGCAGCTTGCGAGGGGACAATGAGCAGTTCTTC
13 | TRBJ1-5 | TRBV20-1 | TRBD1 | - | CSARTGFEQPQHF | TGCAGTGCTAGGACAGGGTTTGAACAGCCCCAGCATTTT
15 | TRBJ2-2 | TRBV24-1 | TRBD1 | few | CATSRDRVVDGELFF | TGTGCCACCAGCCGCGACAGGGTGGTTGACGGGGAGCTGTTTTTT
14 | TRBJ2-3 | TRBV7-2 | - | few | CASSRGTLTDTQYF | TGTGCCAGCAGCCGCGGGACCTTAACCGATACGCAGTATTTT
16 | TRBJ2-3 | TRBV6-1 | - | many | CASSEAPGAPTDTQYF | TGTGCCAGCAGTGAAGCCCCGGGAGCCCCCACAGATACGCAGTATTTT
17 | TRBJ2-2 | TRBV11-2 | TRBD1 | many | CASSLDAGTVWTGELFF | TGTGCCAGCAGCTTAGACGCCGGGACAGTTTGGACCGGGGAGCTGTTTTTT
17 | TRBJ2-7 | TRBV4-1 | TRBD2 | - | CASSQDPPLAATYEQYF | TGCGCCAGCAGCCAAGACCCCCCCCTAGCGGCGACCTACGAGCAGTACTTC
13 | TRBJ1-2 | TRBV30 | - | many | CAWLRGADYGYTF | TGTGCCTGGTTGAGAGGGGCCGACTATGGCTACACCTTC
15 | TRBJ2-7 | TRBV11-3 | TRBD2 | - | CASRPGLAGGYEQYF | TGTGCCAGCAGACCGGGACTAGCGGGAGGCTACGAGCAGTACTTC
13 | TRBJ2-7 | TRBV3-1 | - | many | CASSLGREGEQYF | TGTGCCAGCAGCCTAGGGAGAGAAGGGGAGCAGTACTTC